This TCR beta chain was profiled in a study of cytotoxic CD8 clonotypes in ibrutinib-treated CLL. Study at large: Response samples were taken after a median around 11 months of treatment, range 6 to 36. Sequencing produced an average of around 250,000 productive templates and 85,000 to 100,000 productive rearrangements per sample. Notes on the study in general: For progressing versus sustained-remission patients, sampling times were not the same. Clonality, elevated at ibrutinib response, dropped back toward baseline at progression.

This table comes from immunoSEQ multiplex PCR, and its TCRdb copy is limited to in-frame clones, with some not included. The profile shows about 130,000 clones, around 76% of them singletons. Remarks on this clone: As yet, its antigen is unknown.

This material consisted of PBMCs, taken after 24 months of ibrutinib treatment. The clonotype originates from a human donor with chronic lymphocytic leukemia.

Here the CDR3 DNA reads TGTGCCAGCAGGGGGGGGTACAATGAGCAGTTCTTC. Translated: CASRGGYNEQFF. This chain uses TRBV6-7 with TRBJ2-1; 7 bases agree with TRBD2. TRBV6-7 is known as an ORF, though its function is uncertain. Germline trimming cut 6 bases from V and 4 bases from J; bases unmatched to any gene: 0. CDR3 length: 12 amino acids.